The rows below give T cell receptor beta chains drawn from one sample of a study of T cell responses to AZD1222 COVID-19 vaccine. Clones were read by immunoSEQ multiplex PCR, and TCRdb kept only the in-frame ones, dropping some. The data hold 150,000 to 200,000 clones, with 75% to 95% observed a single time. This material consisted of peripheral blood, taken on day 0 of AZD1222 vaccination. These TCRs come from an adult in good health. Both conserved end residues are part of each CDR3. The D gene is left open where the match is weak. Rows give clone size only sometimes, using once, few, many, or a class for an expanded clone.

TRBJ1-1,NA,TRBV28,14,NA,TGTGCCAGCAGTGGTCCGGGACATTTCACTGAAGCTTTCTTT,CASSGPGHFTEAFF
TRBJ1-4,NA,TRBV28,14,NA,TGTGCCAGCAGTGAACCGGGCCGTAATGAAAAACTGTTTTTT,CASSEPGRNEKLFF
TRBJ2-1,NA,TRBV5-1,13,once,TGCGCCAGCAGCTTCGGATCAAGTTGGGAGCAGTTCTTC,CASSFGSSWEQFF
TRBJ1-6,NA,TRBV6-5,14,NA,TGTGCCAGCAGACAGGGTACAGCTAATTCACCCCTCCACTTT,CASRQGTANSPLHF
TRBJ1-4,NA,TRBV28,15,NA,TGTGCCAGCAGGGCCGCGGGACGGGTTAATGAAAAACTGTTTTTT,CASRAAGRVNEKLFF
TRBJ1-1,TRBD1,TRBV25-1,14,once,TGTGCCAGCAGCTCCTGGGACAGGGCTACTGAAGCTTTCTTT,CASSSWDRATEAFF
TRBJ1-4,TRBD1,TRBV3-1/TRBV3-2,16,NA,TGTGCCAGCAGCCAAGATGTTGGGACAGGTAATGAAAAACTGTTTTTT,CASSQDVGTGNEKLFF
TRBJ1-3,NA,TRBV6-2/TRBV6-3,16,NA,TGTGCCAGCAGTTTCTCGCCAGGGAGCTCTGGAAACACCATATATTTT,CASSFSPGSSGNTIYF
TRBJ1-2,NA,TRBV12-3/TRBV12-4,12,NA,TGTGCCAGCAGTTATGGGCCTCGAGGCTACACCTTC,CASSYGPRGYTF
TRBJ1-2,NA,TRBV6-5,12,few,TGTGCCACCACGGGGATCAACTATGGCTACACCTTC,CATTGINYGYTF
TRBJ2-6,NA,TRBV5-1,13,NA,TGCGCCAGCAGAGTGGGCTGGGCCAACGTCCTGACTTTC,CASRVGWANVLTF
TRBJ1-1,NA,TRBV4-1,14,NA,TGCGCCAGCAGCCAAGATCGTGGGAACACTGAAGCTTTCTTT,CASSQDRGNTEAFF
TRBJ1-1,NA,TRBV28,15,NA,TGTGCCAGCAGTTTAAAGGCGAGGATGAACACTGAAGCTTTCTTT,CASSLKARMNTEAFF
TRBJ1-2,NA,TRBV6-5,14,once,TGTGCCGCGGGAATTTCTGGGACCAACTATGGCTACACCTTC,CAAGISGTNYGYTF
TRBJ1-5,TRBD1,TRBV15,15,NA,TGTGCCACCAGCAGAGTTCGGACAGGGAGCGAGAGGCTGCATTTT,CATSRVRTGSERLHF
TRBJ1-2,NA,TRBV6-5,15,NA,TGTGCCAGCAGTCTGGGGGGGCGAGGTTCATATGGCTACACCTTC,CASSLGGRGSYGYTF
TRBJ1-2,NA,TRBV3-1/TRBV3-2,11,NA,TGTGCCAGCAGCCAAGGCGATGGCTACACCTTC,CASSQGDGYTF
TRBJ2-3,TRBD2,TRBV20-1,13,NA,TGCAGTGCTAGTTTAGCGGGGGCAGATACGCAGTATTTT,CSASLAGADTQYF
TRBJ1-5,NA,TRBV4-3,15,NA,TGCGCCAGCAGCCAAGATCGGTCAGGGTACCAGCCCCAGCATTTT,CASSQDRSGYQPQHF
TRBJ1-2,NA,TRBV7-2,15,NA,TGTGCCAGCAGCTTAGGGCAGGGCGGGTTCTATGGCTACACCTTC,CASSLGQGGFYGYTF
TRBJ1-2,TRBD1,TRBV28,13,NA,TGTGCCAGCACCGGGGACAGATCTTTAGGCTACACCTTC,CASTGDRSLGYTF
TRBJ2-5,NA,TRBV5-1,14,NA,TGCGCCAGCAGCCTAGTACAGGGAGAAGAGACCCAGTACTTC,CASSLVQGEETQYF
TRBJ2-7,NA,TRBV19,11,NA,TGTGCCAGTAGTATAGGGTACGAGCAGTACTTC,CASSIGYEQYF
TRBJ1-2,NA,TRBV5-1,13,NA,TGCGCCAGCAGCTTGCAGGGCGACTATGGCTACACCTTC,CASSLQGDYGYTF
TRBJ1-5,TRBD1,TRBV28,15,NA,TGTGCCAGCAGTCCGGGACAGGGGTACAATCAGCCCCAGCATTTT,CASSPGQGYNQPQHF
TRBJ1-1,NA,TRBV20-1,11,NA,TGCAGTGCTGACCGGGACACTGAAGCTTTCTTT,CSADRDTEAFF
TRBJ1-2,NA,TRBV18,15,NA,TGTGCCAGCTCACCACAGGAAGAGGTGAACTATGGCTACACCTTC,CASSPQEEVNYGYTF
TRBJ2-3,NA,TRBV7-2,14,NA,TGTGCCAGCAGCTCCCTGGGAGCAGCAGATACGCAGTATTTT,CASSSLGAADTQYF